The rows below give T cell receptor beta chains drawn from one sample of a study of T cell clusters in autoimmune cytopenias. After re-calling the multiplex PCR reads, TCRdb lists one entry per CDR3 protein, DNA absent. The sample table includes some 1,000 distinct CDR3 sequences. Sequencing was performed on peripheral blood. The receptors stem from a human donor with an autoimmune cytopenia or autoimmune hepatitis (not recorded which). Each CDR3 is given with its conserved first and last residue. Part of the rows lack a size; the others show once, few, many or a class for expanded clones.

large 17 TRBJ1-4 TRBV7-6 CASSLVMPGGTNEKLFF
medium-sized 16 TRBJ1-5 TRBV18 CASSPTQGGLNQPQHF
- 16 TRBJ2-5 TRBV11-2 CASSLVPGQGRETQYF
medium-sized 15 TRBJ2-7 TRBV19 CASSVLQGRIYEQYF
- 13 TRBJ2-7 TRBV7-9 CASTLGGIYEQYF
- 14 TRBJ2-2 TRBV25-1 CASSTRTNTGELFF
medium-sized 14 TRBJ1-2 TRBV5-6 CASSLGQTKYGYTF
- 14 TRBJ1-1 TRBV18 CASSPLGGNTEAFF
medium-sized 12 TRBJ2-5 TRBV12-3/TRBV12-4 CASSLRGETQYF
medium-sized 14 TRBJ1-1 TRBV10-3 CAISVDGRNTEAFF
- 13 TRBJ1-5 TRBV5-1 CASSTGSNQPQHF
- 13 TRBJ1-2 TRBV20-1 CSASRTANYGYTF
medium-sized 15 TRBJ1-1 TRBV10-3 CAISELGPRNTEAFF
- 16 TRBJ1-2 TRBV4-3 CASSQGGGGLPDGYTF
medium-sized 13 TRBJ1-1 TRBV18 CASSPVVPSEAFF
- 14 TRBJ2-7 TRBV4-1 CASSPDWSSYEQYF
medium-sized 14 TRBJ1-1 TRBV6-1 CASSELPGNTEAFF
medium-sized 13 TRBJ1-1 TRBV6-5 CASAGTGLSEAFF
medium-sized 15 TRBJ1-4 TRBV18 CASSPPSHSGWKLFF
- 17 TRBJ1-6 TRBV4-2 CASSLGQGRGGNSPLHF
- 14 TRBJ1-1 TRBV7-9 CASSSQQGGTEAFF
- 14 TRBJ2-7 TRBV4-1 CASSHIGFGSEQYF
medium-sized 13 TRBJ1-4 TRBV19 CASWNYGNEKLFF
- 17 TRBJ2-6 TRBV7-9 CASPRGRGFSGANVLTF
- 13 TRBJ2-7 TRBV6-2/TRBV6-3 CASSPGLLGEQYF
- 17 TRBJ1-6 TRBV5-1 CASSPTLRSSYNSPLHF
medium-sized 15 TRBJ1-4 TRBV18 CASSLQSSTNEKLFF
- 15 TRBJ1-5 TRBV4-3 CASSQVGGGNQPQHF
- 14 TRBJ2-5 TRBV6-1 CASSASSGGETQYF
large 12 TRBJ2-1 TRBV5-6 CASSANRGEQFF
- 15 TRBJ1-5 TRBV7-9 CASSRSDGPNQPQHF
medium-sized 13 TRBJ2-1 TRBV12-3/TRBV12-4 CASSLFRTPMLFF
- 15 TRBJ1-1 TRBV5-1 CASSLEPGRNTEAFF
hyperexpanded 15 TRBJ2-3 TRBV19 CASSMTGGWADTQYF
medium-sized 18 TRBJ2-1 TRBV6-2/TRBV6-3 CASSYLQRGARFGAEQFF
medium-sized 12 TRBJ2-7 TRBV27 CASSLQGHEQYF
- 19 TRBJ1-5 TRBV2 CASSLEDRTWKYSNQPQHF
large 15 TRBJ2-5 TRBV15 CATSPERGGRETQYF
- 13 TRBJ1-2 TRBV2 CASREQGANGYTF
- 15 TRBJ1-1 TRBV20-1 CSARLQGTLGTEAFF
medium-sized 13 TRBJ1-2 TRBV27 CASSSSSNYGYTF
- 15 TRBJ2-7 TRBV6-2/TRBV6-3 CASRPLADRFYEQYF
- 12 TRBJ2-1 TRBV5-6 CASSYDTNEQFF
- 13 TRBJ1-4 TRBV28 CASSYGGGEKLFF
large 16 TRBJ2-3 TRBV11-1 CASSLFTSGGGDTQYF
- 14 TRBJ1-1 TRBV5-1 CASSLSSGNTEAFF
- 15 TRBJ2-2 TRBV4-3 CASSQDLLVPGELFF
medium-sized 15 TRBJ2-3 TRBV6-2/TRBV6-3 CASRVSGGATDTQYF
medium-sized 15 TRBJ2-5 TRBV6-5 CASSYSGPGAETQYF
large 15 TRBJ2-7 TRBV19 CASSISQGGVYEQYF
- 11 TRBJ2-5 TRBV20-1 CSARRQETQYF
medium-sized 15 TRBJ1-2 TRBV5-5 CASSLGGGANYGYTF
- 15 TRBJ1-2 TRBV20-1 CSARDLGHTNYGYTF
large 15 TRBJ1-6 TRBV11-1 CASSRRTTDNSPLHF